This TCR beta chain was identified during a study of blood T cell repertoires in COVID-19. Looking at the study overall: Researchers got acute and convalescent COVID-19 samples from the United States, Italy and Spain. The analysed material was cDNA or gDNA that came from T cells, B-cell-depleted T cells, or PBMCs.

Per the original data handling: From reference gene primer amplification, estimates of nucleated cell counts were derived. Clones were sequenced by immunoSEQ multiplex PCR, and TCRdb holds only the in-frame ones, with some missing. From that table come the V and J calls and clone size; the DNA was used to work out D and trimming. The sample consists of over 150,000 clones, 70% to 90% of them appearing once. Germline trimming cut 7 bases from V and 4 bases from J; bases unmatched to any gene: 13. There are 16 residues in the CDR3. Per germline, CDR1 SNHLY and CDR2 FYNNEI. The sample was peripheral blood. This chain uses TRBV2 with TRBJ1-5; TRBD1 aligns across 7 bases. The sequence derives from a man aged 35 to 55 with acute or convalescent COVID-19. The CDR3 DNA follows: TGTGCCAGCATGGGTAAACAGGGGTTGGCAAATCAGCCCCAGCATTTT. Its translation is CASMGKQGLANQPQHF.